This is a list of T cell receptor beta chains from one sample in a study of shared clonotypes between healthy human individuals. TCRdb's table, derived via immunoSEQ multiplex PCR, lists solely in-frame clones and lacks some. The data hold roughly 2 million clones, with around 95% observed a single time. Sequenced sample: naive CD4+ T cells sorted from blood. Receptors were obtained from a man younger than 35 in good health. The CDR3 runs from the conserved cysteine through the conserved F or W. Fields, in order: clone size, D gene, J gene, V gene, CDR3 protein, CDR3 DNA. The D gene is left open where the match is weak. Only some rows state a clone size, as once, few, many or a class for expanded clones.

abundance: -; d_gene: TRBD2; j_gene: TRBJ2-3; v_gene: TRBV2; CDR3aa: CASRDYLAGGTDTQYF; CDR3nt: TGTGCCAGCAGGGACTATCTAGCGGGAGGGACAGATACGCAGTATTTT
abundance: -; d_gene: TRBD2; j_gene: TRBJ2-2; v_gene: TRBV30; CDR3aa: CAWTVGLAGTGELFF; CDR3nt: TGTGCCTGGACTGTTGGACTAGCTGGGACCGGGGAGCTGTTTTTT
abundance: -; d_gene: TRBD1; j_gene: TRBJ2-7; v_gene: TRBV7-9; CDR3aa: CASRGTGQGDYEQYF; CDR3nt: TGTGCCAGCAGAGGAACGGGACAGGGAGACTACGAGCAGTACTTC
abundance: -; d_gene: TRBD1; j_gene: TRBJ1-1; v_gene: TRBV25-1; CDR3aa: CASGSPDRGLAFF; CDR3nt: TGTGCCAGCGGATCTCCGGACAGGGGGTTAGCTTTCTTT
abundance: -; d_gene: -; j_gene: TRBJ1-2; v_gene: TRBV9; CDR3aa: CASSAAGNGYTF; CDR3nt: TGTGCCAGCAGCGCCGCAGGGAATGGCTACACCTTC
abundance: -; d_gene: TRBD1; j_gene: TRBJ2-7; v_gene: TRBV5-6; CDR3aa: CASSLNRGRGEQYF; CDR3nt: TGTGCCAGCAGCTTGAACAGGGGGCGCGGAGAGCAGTACTTC
abundance: -; d_gene: -; j_gene: TRBJ2-4; v_gene: TRBV2; CDR3aa: CASSKEAKNIQYF; CDR3nt: TGTGCCAGCAGCAAGGAAGCCAAAAACATTCAGTACTTC
abundance: -; d_gene: -; j_gene: TRBJ1-1; v_gene: TRBV6-5; CDR3aa: CASSSPGGVNTEAFF; CDR3nt: TGTGCCAGCAGTTCCCCCGGGGGGGTGAACACTGAAGCTTTCTTT
abundance: -; d_gene: -; j_gene: TRBJ2-7; v_gene: TRBV30; CDR3aa: CAWSYRFYEQYF; CDR3nt: TGTGCCTGGAGCTACAGATTCTACGAGCAGTACTTC
abundance: -; d_gene: -; j_gene: TRBJ1-5; v_gene: TRBV19; CDR3aa: CATQETGIYQPQHF; CDR3nt: TGTGCCACCCAGGAGACCGGGATATATCAGCCCCAGCATTTT
abundance: -; d_gene: -; j_gene: TRBJ2-3; v_gene: TRBV5-1; CDR3aa: CASSLVGYTQYF; CDR3nt: TGCGCCAGCAGCTTGGTAGGGTATACGCAGTATTTT
abundance: few; d_gene: -; j_gene: TRBJ1-2; v_gene: TRBV5-1; CDR3aa: CASSLDAGNYGYTF; CDR3nt: TGCGCCAGCAGCCTCGACGCGGGGAACTATGGCTACACCTTC
abundance: -; d_gene: -; j_gene: TRBJ2-7; v_gene: TRBV5-1; CDR3aa: CASSYDNYEQYF; CDR3nt: TGCGCCAGCAGCTATGATAACTACGAGCAGTACTTC
abundance: -; d_gene: -; j_gene: TRBJ1-5; v_gene: TRBV5-8; CDR3aa: CASSGGAGQPQHF; CDR3nt: TGTGCCAGCAGCGGGGGCGCGGGACAGCCCCAGCATTTT
abundance: -; d_gene: TRBD2; j_gene: TRBJ2-3; v_gene: TRBV5-5; CDR3aa: CASSFGTIASTDTQYF; CDR3nt: TGTGCCAGCAGCTTTGGGACTATCGCTAGCACAGATACGCAGTATTTT
abundance: -; d_gene: -; j_gene: TRBJ1-5; v_gene: TRBV6-1; CDR3aa: CASIWGGGNQPQHF; CDR3nt: TGTGCCAGCATATGGGGGGGCGGCAATCAGCCCCAGCATTTT
abundance: -; d_gene: TRBD1; j_gene: TRBJ1-2; v_gene: TRBV18; CDR3aa: CASSPPFSGGTNYGYTF; CDR3nt: TGTGCCAGCTCACCACCCTTCTCAGGGGGCACTAACTATGGCTACACCTTC
abundance: -; d_gene: TRBD1; j_gene: TRBJ1-6; v_gene: TRBV19; CDR3aa: CASWDRGGNSPLHF; CDR3nt: TGTGCCAGTTGGGACAGGGGCGGTAATTCACCCCTCCACTTT
abundance: -; d_gene: -; j_gene: TRBJ1-5; v_gene: TRBV28; CDR3aa: CASSFRRAASNQPQHF; CDR3nt: TGTGCCAGCAGTTTTCGCCGTGCCGCCAGCAATCAGCCCCAGCATTTT